This T cell receptor beta chain came from a study of blood T cell repertoires in COVID-19. The wider study: Acute and convalescent COVID-19 specimens originated in the United States, Italy and Spain. Nucleic acid was either cDNA or gDNA, and it came from T cells, B-cell-depleted T cells, or PBMCs.

Germline V gene data show CDR1 as SGHTA and CDR2 as FQGNSA. The length of the CDR3 is 12 residues. V was shortened by 4 bases and J by 7 bases, with 8 bases between the two germline ends. Methods used by the authors: Amplification of reference gene primers was used by the study to estimate nucleated cell counts. Profiled with immunoSEQ multiplex PCR; TCRdb holds only in-frame clones, not every one. V and J calls and clone size come straight from that table; D and trimming were deduced from the DNA. The sample contains a few hundred thousand clones, around 87% of which appear only once. This clonotype originated in a man between 60 and 75 years old who had recovered from COVID-19. The sequencing input was peripheral blood. The V call is TRBV7-2, the J call TRBJ2-1, with D possibly being TRBD1 (6 bases). CDR3 loop: CASSWDKNEQFF. Written as DNA, the CDR3 is TGTGCCAGCAGCTGGGACAAGAATGAGCAGTTCTTC.